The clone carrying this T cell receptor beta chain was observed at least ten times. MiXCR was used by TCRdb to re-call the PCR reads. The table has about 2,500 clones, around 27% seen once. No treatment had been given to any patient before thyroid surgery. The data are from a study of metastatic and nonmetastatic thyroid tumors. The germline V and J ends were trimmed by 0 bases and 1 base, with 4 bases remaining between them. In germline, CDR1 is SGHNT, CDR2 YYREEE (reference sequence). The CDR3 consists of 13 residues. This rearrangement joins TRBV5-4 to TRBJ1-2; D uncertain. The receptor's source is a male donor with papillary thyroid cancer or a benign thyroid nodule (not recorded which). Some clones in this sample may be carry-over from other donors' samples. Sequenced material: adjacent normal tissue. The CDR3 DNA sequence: TGTGCCAGCAGCTTGGATAATAACTATGGCTACACCTTC. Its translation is CASSLDNNYGYTF.